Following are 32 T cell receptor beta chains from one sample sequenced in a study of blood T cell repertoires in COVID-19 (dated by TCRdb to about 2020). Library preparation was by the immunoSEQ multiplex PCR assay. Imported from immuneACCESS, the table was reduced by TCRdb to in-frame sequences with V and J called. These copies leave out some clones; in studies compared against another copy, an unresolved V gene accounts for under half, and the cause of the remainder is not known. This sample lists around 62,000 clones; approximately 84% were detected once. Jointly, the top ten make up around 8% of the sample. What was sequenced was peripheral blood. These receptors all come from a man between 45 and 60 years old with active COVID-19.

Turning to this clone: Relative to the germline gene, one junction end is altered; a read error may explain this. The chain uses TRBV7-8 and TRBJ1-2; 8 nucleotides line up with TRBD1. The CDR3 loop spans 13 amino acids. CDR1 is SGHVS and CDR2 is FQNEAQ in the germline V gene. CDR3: CASSLAGGYGIVF. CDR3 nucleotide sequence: TGTGCCAGCAGCTTGGCAGGGGGCTATGGTATCGTCTTC.

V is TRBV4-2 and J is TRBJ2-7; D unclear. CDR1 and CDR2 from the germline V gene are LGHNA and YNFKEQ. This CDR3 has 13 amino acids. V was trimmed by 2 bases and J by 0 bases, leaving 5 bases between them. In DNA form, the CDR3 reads TGTGCCAGCAGCCAAACCAGCTCCTACGAGCAGTACTTC. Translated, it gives CASSQTSSYEQYF.

CDR3 protein: CSARDNEQYF. The CDR3 nucleotides are TGCAGTGCTAGAGATAACGAGCAGTACTTC. The chain couples TRBV20-1 to TRBJ2-7, with no clear D. The V gene lost 0 bases and the J gene lost 5 bases, with 2 bases spanning the gap. Germline V gives CDR1 DFQATT, CDR2 SNEGSKA (reference sequence). The CDR3 has 10 residues.

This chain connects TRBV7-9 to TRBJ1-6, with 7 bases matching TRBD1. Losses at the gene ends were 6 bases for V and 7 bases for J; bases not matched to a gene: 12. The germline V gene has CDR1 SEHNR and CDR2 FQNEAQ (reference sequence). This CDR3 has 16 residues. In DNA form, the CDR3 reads TGTGCCAGCAGACGCCCCCCCGGGACAGAAAATTCACCCCTCCACTTT. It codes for CASRRPPGTENSPLHF.

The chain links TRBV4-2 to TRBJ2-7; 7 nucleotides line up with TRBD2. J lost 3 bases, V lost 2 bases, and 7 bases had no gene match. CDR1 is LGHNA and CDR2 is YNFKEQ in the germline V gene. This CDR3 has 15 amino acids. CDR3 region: CASSQLPGGFYEQYF. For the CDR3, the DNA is TGTGCCAGCAGCCAACTTCCCGGGGGGTTCTACGAGCAGTACTTC.

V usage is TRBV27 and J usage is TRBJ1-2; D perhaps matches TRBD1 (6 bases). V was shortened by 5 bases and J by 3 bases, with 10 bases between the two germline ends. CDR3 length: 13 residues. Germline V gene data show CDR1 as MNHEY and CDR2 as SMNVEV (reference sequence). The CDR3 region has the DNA TGTGCCAGCAGTACCCGACAGGACTATGGCTACACCTTC. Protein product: CASSTRQDYGYTF.

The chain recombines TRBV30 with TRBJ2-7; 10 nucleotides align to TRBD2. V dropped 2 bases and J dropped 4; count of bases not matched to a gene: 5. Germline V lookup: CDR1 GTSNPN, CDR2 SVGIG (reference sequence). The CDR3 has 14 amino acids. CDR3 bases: TGTGCCTGGAGTATTCGAGCGGGAGGGTACGAGCAGTACTTC. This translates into CAWSIRAGGYEQYF.

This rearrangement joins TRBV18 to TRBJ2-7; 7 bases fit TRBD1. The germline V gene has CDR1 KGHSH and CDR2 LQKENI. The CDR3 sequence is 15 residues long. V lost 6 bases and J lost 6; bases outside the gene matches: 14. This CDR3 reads CASSLQGTEASEQYF. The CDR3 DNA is TGTGCCAGCTCGTTACAAGGGACAGAGGCTTCCGAGCAGTACTTC.

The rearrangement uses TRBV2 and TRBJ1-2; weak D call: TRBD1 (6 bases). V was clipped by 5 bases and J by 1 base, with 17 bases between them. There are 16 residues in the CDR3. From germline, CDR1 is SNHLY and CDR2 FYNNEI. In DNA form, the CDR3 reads TGTGCCAGCAGTTGGGACAATGGAATTTTTAACTATGGCTACACCTTC. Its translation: CASSWDNGIFNYGYTF.

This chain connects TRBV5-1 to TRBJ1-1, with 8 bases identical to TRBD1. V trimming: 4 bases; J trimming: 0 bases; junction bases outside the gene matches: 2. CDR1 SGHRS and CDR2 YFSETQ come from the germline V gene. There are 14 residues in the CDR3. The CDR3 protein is CASSPTGVNTEAFF. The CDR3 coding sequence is TGCGCCAGCAGCCCGACAGGGGTGAACACTGAAGCTTTCTTT. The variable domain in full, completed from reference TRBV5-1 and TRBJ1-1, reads KAGVTQTPRYLIKTRGQQVTLSCSPISGHRSVSWYQQTPGQGLQFLFEYFSETQRNKGNFPGRFSGRQFSNSRSEMNVSTLELGDSALYLCASSPTGVNTEAFFGQGTRLTVV.

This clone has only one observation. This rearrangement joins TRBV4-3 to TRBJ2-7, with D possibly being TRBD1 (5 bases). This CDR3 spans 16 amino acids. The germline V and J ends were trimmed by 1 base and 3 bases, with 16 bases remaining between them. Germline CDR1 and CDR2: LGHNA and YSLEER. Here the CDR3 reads CASSQGIMDTFYEQYF. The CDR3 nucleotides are TGCGCCAGCAGCCAAGGAATAATGGACACTTTCTACGAGCAGTACTTC.

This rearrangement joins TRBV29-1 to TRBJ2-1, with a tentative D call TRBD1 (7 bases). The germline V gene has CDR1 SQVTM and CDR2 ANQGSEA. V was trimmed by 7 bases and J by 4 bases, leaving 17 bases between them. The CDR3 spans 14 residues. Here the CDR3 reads CSGDQGGTYNEQFF. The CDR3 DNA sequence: TGCAGCGGGGACCAGGGGGGAACTTACAATGAGCAGTTCTTC.

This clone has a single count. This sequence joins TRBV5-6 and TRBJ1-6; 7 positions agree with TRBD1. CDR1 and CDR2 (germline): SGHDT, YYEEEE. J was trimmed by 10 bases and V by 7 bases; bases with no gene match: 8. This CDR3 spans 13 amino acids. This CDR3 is CASRTGIGSPLHF. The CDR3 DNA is TGTGCCAGCCGGACAGGAATAGGATCACCCCTCCACTTT.

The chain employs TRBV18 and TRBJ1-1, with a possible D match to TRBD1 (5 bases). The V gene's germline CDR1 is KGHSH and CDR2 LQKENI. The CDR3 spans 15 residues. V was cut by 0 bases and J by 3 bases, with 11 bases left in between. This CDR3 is CASSPPRGTDTEAFF. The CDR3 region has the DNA TGTGCCAGCTCACCACCGCGAGGGACTGACACTGAAGCTTTCTTT.

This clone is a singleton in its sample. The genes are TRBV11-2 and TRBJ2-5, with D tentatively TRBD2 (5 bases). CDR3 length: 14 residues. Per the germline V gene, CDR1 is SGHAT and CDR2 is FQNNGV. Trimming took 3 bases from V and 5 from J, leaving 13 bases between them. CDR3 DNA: TGTGCCAGCAGCTTCGGCAGCGGCGGGGAGACCCAGTACTTC. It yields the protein CASSFGSGGETQYF.

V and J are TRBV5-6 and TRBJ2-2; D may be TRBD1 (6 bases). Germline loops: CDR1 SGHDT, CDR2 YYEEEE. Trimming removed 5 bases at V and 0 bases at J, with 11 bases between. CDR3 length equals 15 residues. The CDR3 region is CASRAGTSNTGELFF. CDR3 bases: TGTGCCAGCAGAGCCGGGACATCGAACACCGGGGAGCTGTTTTTT.

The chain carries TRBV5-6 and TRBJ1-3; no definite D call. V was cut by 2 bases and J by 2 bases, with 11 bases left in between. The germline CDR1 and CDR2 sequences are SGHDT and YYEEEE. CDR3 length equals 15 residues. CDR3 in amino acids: CASSFVDFTGNTIYF. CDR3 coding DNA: TGTGCCAGCAGCTTTGTAGACTTCACTGGAAACACCATATATTTT.

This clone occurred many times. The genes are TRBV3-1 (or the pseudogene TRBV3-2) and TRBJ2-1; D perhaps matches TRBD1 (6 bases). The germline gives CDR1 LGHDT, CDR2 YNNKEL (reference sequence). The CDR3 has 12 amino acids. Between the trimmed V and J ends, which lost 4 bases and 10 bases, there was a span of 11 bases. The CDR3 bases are TGTGCCAGCAGCCCAAGGGACATGGAGCAGTTCTTC. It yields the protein CASSPRDMEQFF.

CDR3 sequence (DNA): TGCGCCAGCAGCTTGATGGTAGCGGGAGGCACAGATACGCAGTATTTT. Its protein is CASSLMVAGGTDTQYF. The gene calls are TRBV5-1 and TRBJ2-3, with TRBD2 matching over 9 bases. The trim removed 1 base at V and 1 base at J, leaving 4 bases unmatched. The CDR3 contains 16 residues. Looked up from germline, CDR1 is SGHRS and CDR2 is YFSETQ. Full variable domain (remainder filled in from reference TRBV5-1 and TRBJ2-3): KAGVTQTPRYLIKTRGQQVTLSCSPISGHRSVSWYQQTPGQGLQFLFEYFSETQRNKGNFPGRFSGRQFSNSRSEMNVSTLELGDSALYLCASSLMVAGGTDTQYFGPGTRLTVL.

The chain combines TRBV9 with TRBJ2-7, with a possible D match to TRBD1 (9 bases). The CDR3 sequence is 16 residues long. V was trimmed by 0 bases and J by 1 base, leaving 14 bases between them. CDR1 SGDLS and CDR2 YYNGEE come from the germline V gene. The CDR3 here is CASSVAGGTGSYEQYF. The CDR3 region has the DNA TGTGCCAGCAGCGTAGCGGGAGGGACAGGGTCCTACGAGCAGTACTTC.

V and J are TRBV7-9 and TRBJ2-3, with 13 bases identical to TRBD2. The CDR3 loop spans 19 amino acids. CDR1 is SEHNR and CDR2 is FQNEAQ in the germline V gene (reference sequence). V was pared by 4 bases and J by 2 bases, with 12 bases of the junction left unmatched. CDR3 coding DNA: TGTGCCAGCAGCTACCCCAGCGGGACTAGCGGGATCCTCACAGATACGCAGTATTTT. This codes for CASSYPSGTSGILTDTQYF. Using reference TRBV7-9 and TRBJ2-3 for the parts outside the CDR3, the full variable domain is DTGVSQNPRHKITKRGQNVTFRCDPISEHNRLYWYRQTLGQGPEFLTYFQNEAQLEKSRLLSDRFSAERPKGSFSTLEIQRTEQGDSAMYLCASSYPSGTSGILTDTQYFGPGTRLTVL.

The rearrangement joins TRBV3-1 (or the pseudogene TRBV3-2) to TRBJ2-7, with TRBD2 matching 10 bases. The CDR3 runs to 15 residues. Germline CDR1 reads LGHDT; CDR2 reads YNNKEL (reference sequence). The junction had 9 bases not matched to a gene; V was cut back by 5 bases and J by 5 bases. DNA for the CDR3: TGTGCCAGCAGCGAACAAGCGGGAGGGGGGGACGAGCAGTACTTC. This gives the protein CASSEQAGGGDEQYF.

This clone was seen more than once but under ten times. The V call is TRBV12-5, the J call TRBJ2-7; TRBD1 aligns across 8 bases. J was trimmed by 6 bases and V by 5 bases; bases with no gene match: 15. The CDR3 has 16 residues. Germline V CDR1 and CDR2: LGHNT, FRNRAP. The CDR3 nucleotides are TGTGCTAGTGGTCGACCCTCAGGGGGCACCTTCGGCGAGCAGTACTTC. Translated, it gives CASGRPSGGTFGEQYF.

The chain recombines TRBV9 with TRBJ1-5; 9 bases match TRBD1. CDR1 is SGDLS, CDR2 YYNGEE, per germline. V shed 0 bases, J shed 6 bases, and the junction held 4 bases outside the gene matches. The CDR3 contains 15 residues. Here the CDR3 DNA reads TGTGCCAGCAGCGTAGGGACAGGGGTAGGTCAGCCCCAGCATTTT. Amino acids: CASSVGTGVGQPQHF.

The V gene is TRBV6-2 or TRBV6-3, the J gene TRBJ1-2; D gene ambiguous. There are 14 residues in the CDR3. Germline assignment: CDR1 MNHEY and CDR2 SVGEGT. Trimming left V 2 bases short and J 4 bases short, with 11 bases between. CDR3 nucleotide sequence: TGTGCCAGCAGTTACGGTGTGGAGGGCTATGGCTACACCTTC. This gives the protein CASSYGVEGYGYTF.

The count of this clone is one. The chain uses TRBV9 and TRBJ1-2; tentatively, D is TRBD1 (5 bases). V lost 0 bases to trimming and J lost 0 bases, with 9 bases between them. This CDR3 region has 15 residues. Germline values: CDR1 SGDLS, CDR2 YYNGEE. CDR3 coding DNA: TGTGCCAGCAGCGTAGACGGGACTGCTAACTATGGCTACACCTTC. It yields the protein CASSVDGTANYGYTF. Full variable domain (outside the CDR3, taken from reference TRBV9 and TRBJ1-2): DSGVTQTPKHLITATGQRVTLRCSPRSGDLSVYWYQQSLDQGLQFLIQYYNGEERAKGNILERFSAQQFPDLHSELNLSSLELGDSALYFCASSVDGTANYGYTFGSGTRLTVV.

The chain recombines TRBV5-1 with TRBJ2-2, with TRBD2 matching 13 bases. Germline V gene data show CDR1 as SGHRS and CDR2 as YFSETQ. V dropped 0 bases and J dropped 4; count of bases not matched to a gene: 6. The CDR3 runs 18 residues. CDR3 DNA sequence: TGCGCCAGCAGCTTGGTCCTTCGGACTAGCGGGGGCACCGGGGAGCTGTTTTTT. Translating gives CASSLVLRTSGGTGELFF.

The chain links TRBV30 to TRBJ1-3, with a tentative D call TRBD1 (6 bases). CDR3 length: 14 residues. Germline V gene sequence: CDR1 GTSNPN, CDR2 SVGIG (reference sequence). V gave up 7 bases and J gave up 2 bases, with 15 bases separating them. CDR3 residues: CALRGGAAGNTIYF. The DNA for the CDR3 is TGTGCCTTAAGGGGGGGGGCCGCTGGAAACACCATATATTTT.

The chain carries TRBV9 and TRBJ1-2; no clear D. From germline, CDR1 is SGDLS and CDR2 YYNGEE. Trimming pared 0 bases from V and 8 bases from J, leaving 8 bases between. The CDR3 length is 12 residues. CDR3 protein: CASSVGREGYTF. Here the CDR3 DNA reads TGTGCCAGCAGCGTAGGTAGAGAAGGCTACACCTTC.

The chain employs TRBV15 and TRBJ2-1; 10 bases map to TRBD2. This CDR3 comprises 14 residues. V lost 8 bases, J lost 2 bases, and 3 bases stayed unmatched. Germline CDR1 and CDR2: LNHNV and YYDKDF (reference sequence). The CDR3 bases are TGTGCCACCGGAAGCGGGAGGGCCTACAATGAGCAGTTCTTC. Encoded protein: CATGSGRAYNEQFF.

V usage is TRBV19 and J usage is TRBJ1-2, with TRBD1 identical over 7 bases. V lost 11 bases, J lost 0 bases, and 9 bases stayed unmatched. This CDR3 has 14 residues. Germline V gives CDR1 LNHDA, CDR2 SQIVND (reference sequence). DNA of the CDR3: TGTGCCTCCTTCCCCGGGACAGCTAACTATGGCTACACCTTC. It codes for CASFPGTANYGYTF.

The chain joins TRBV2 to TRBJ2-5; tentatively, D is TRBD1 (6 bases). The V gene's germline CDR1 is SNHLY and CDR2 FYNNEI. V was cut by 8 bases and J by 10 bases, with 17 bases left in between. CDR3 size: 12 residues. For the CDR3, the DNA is TGTGCCAGCGGAATCGGGACAATAGACCAGTACTTC. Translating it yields CASGIGTIDQYF.